Sequencing of this T cell receptor (beta chain) was carried out in a study of post-analysis software for immune sequencing data. Every TCR beta cDNA library bore unique molecular identifiers. TCRdb ran MiXCR on the PCR reads and lists one entry per CDR3 protein. The table records hundreds of thousands of distinct CDR3 sequences, approximately 53% of them present only once. This clonotype turned up a few times. The sequenced material came from blood. The receptor's source is a girl between 5 and 17 years old with multiple sclerosis.

CDR3 amino acids: CASSVVAGGDTQYF. The CDR3 nucleotides are TGCGCCAGCAGTGTAGTAGCGGGAGGAGATACGCAGTATTTT. J is TRBJ2-3 and V is TRBV10-1; 10 bases fit TRBD2. The length of the CDR3 is 14 residues. V lost 4 bases to trimming and J lost 5 bases; unmatched junction nucleotides: 3. Germline V gives CDR1 WNHNN, CDR2 SYGVQD (reference sequence).